This T cell receptor beta chain comes out of a study of blood T cell repertoires in COVID-19. On the study more broadly: Italy, Spain and the United States were the sources of the convalescent and acute COVID-19 samples. T cells, B-cell-depleted T cells, or PBMCs provided the cDNA or gDNA that served as material.

Per the study methods: Quantification of nucleated cells was approximated via reference gene primer amplification. Some clones are missing from TCRdb's copy, which holds only in-frame ones; the method was immunoSEQ multiplex PCR. Clone size and the V and J calls come from that table; the DNA yielded D and trimming. The sample comprises about 33,000 clones, around 90% of which are singletons, and 6.3% rests with the top ten. This receptor was identified in a human donor in a cohort sampled during active COVID-19. The material sequenced was peripheral blood.

The CDR3 protein is CATSPGAGNTGELFF. CDR3 nucleotides: TGTGCCACCAGCCCGGGTGCCGGGAACACCGGGGAGCTGTTTTTT. The rearrangement uses TRBV24-1 and TRBJ2-2; D is ambiguous. V lost 7 bases and J 1 base, leaving 12 bases between the germline ends. The CDR3 runs 15 residues. Per germline, CDR1 KGHDR and CDR2 SFDVKD.